The clone carrying this TCR beta chain was observed a few times. Profiling relied on immunoSEQ multiplex PCR, and the TCRdb table lists in-frame clones only, not all of them. Altogether about 150,000 clones are present, approximately 78% being singletons, with the ten largest covering about 6%. The sample is drawn from a study of blood T cell repertoires in COVID-19. Trimming took off 7 bases at V and 9 bases at J, with 15 bases between the two ends. The CDR3 runs 12 residues. Source material: PBMCs or T cells enriched from blood (not recorded which). V gene TRBV12-3 or TRBV12-4 combines with J gene TRBJ1-2, with a tentative D call TRBD1 (5 bases). This receptor was identified in a woman aged 45-60 years who had recovered from COVID-19. CDR3 protein: CASTPSQGSYTF. The CDR3 DNA is TGTGCCAGCACCCCAAGCCAGGGAAGCTACACCTTC.